The rows below give T cell receptor beta chains drawn from one sample of a study of blood T cell repertoires in COVID-19. The method was immunoSEQ multiplex PCR; TCRdb's version includes in-frame clones alone and lacks a portion of them. Of under 300,000 clones listed, more than 80% are singletons. The material sequenced was peripheral blood. The receptors were sampled from a woman in her 30s with active or convalescent COVID-19. Each CDR3 is given with its conserved first and last residue. Each record gives: clone size, V gene, J gene, D gene, CDR3 protein, CDR3 DNA. The D gene is left open where the match is weak. Rows may omit the clone size; those that give it use once, few, many or a size class.

>-|TRBV5-1|TRBJ2-3|TRBD2
CASSSRPSGGGTDTQYF
TGCGCCAGCAGCTCGCGGCCTAGCGGGGGAGGTACAGATACGCAGTATTTT
>-|TRBV5-1|TRBJ1-2|-
CASSLDSGGPTEGYTF
TGCGCCAGCAGCTTGGATTCTGGGGGCCCGACCGAGGGCTACACCTTC
>-|TRBV7-8|TRBJ2-7|-
CASSARPREQYF
TGTGCCAGCAGCGCCCGGCCGAGGGAGCAGTACTTC
>-|TRBV3-1/TRBV3-2|TRBJ1-4|-
CASSAGSRNEKLFF
TGTGCCAGCAGCGCCGGGTCCCGCAATGAAAAACTGTTTTTT
>once|TRBV5-6|TRBJ1-6|-
CASFTQGASPLHF
TGTGCCAGTTTTACACAGGGTGCGTCACCCCTCCACTTT
>-|TRBV9|TRBJ2-1|-
CASSQRERPWDEQFF
TGTGCCAGCAGCCAGAGGGAAAGGCCCTGGGATGAGCAGTTCTTC
>-|TRBV28|TRBJ2-7|TRBD1
CASSFPGTGVLPDSYEQYF
TGTGCCAGCAGTTTTCCCGGGACAGGGGTTCTCCCCGACTCCTACGAGCAGTACTTC
>-|TRBV12-3/TRBV12-4|TRBJ2-4|TRBD1
CASSSTGGSVQYF
TGTGCCAGCAGTTCGACAGGGGGCTCGGTTCAGTACTTC
>-|TRBV7-2|TRBJ2-5|TRBD1
CASSLVRDRVETQYF
TGTGCCAGCAGCTTAGTCCGGGACAGGGTGGAGACCCAGTACTTC
>-|TRBV6-5|TRBJ2-7|-
CASSYSSGASYEQYF
TGTGCCAGCAGTTACTCGTCAGGGGCGTCCTACGAGCAGTACTTC
>-|TRBV6-6|TRBJ2-7|TRBD1
CASSYGTARVGEQYF
TGTGCCAGCAGTTACGGGACAGCCCGGGTAGGGGAGCAGTACTTC
>-|TRBV28|TRBJ2-7|-
CASSHGGLAAYEQYF
TGTGCCAGCAGTCATGGCGGCCTAGCTGCCTACGAGCAGTACTTC
>-|TRBV27|TRBJ2-4|TRBD2
CASSPGGRKNIQYF
TGTGCCAGCAGCCCGGGGGGTCGTAAAAACATTCAGTACTTC
>-|TRBV30|TRBJ1-1|-
CAWSVLGSRTEAFF
TGTGCCTGGAGTGTACTCGGGTCTCGGACTGAAGCTTTCTTT
>-|TRBV30|TRBJ2-7|TRBD2
CAWSGTSVDEQYF
TGTGCCTGGAGTGGGACTAGCGTTGACGAGCAGTACTTC
>-|TRBV4-3|TRBJ2-7|-
CASSQDRDLLYEQYF
TGCGCCAGCAGCCAAGATCGGGACTTGCTCTACGAGCAGTACTTC
>many|TRBV10-1|TRBJ1-1|-
CARPGQGTEAFF
TGCGCCAGACCAGGCCAGGGGACTGAAGCTTTCTTT
>-|TRBV6-5|TRBJ2-3|-
CASATGSTDTQYF
TGTGCCAGCGCCACAGGTAGCACAGATACGCAGTATTTT
>few|TRBV4-3|TRBJ2-7|TRBD1
CASSPSGTGTYEQYF
TGCGCCAGCAGCCCCTCCGGGACAGGTACCTACGAGCAGTACTTC
>few|TRBV4-3|TRBJ1-1|-
CASSQGVAGGTEAFF
TGCGCCAGCAGCCAAGGGGTCGCCGGGGGAACTGAAGCTTTCTTT
>-|TRBV5-8|TRBJ2-3|-
CASTQGTLEGDTQYF
TGTGCCAGCACTCAAGGAACCCTGGAGGGGGATACGCAGTATTTT
>-|TRBV28|TRBJ2-2|-
CASSFQGFGELFF
TGTGCCAGCAGTTTTCAGGGTTTCGGGGAGCTGTTTTTT
>-|TRBV4-2|TRBJ1-1|-
CASSQDWDWGGTEAFF
TGTGCCAGCAGCCAAGACTGGGACTGGGGTGGGACTGAAGCTTTCTTT
>-|TRBV7-3|TRBJ1-2|-
CASSQAHGGGYTF
TGTGCCAGCAGCCAAGCCCACGGGGGAGGCTACACCTTC
>few|TRBV27|TRBJ2-4|TRBD2
CASRKLAGGTALAKNIQYF
TGTGCCAGCAGAAAACTAGCGGGGGGGACGGCTCTAGCCAAAAACATTCAGTACTTC
>-|TRBV19|TRBJ1-5|-
CASSIRGRGGRTQHF
TGTGCCAGTAGTATAAGGGGACGGGGGGGACGGACCCAGCATTTT
>-|TRBV20-1|TRBJ2-5|TRBD2
CSASRLAGGERETQYF
TGCAGTGCTAGTAGGCTAGCGGGGGGAGAACGAGAGACCCAGTACTTC
>-|TRBV6-1|TRBJ1-2|-
CASSDIGRVYGYTF
TGTGCCAGCAGTGACATTGGCAGGGTGTATGGCTACACCTTC
>-|TRBV5-1|TRBJ2-7|-
CASSLGGGASYEQYF
TGCGCCAGCAGCTTGGGAGGCGGTGCCTCCTACGAGCAGTACTTC
>-|TRBV6-5|TRBJ2-5|-
CASRQGRETQYF
TGTGCCAGCAGACAGGGAAGGGAGACCCAGTACTTC
>-|TRBV30|TRBJ2-2|TRBD2
CAWSPGLAGASGGTGELFF
TGTGCCTGGAGCCCCGGACTAGCGGGGGCCTCCGGAGGCACCGGGGAGCTGTTTTTT
>-|TRBV5-1|TRBJ1-1|TRBD1
CASSFGQGSEAFF
TGCGCCAGCAGCTTTGGACAGGGGTCTGAAGCTTTCTTT
>once|TRBV7-2|TRBJ2-1|TRBD1
CASSLQGAREQFF
TGTGCCAGCAGCCTACAGGGGGCACGGGAGCAGTTCTTC
>-|TRBV14|TRBJ2-3|-
CASSQFQGSGDTQYF
TGTGCCAGCAGCCAGTTCCAGGGGAGCGGAGATACGCAGTATTTT
>-|TRBV5-1|TRBJ1-1|TRBD1
CASSLAGDRGSFGTEAFF
TGCGCCAGCAGCTTGGCCGGGGACAGGGGGAGTTTCGGCACTGAAGCTTTCTTT
>-|TRBV3-1/TRBV3-2|TRBJ2-7|TRBD2
CASSPWTSGSSYEQYF
TGTGCCAGCAGCCCATGGACTAGCGGGAGCTCCTACGAGCAGTACTTC
>-|TRBV24-1|TRBJ2-2|TRBD1
CATSDSGTGITGELFF
TGTGCCACCAGTGATTCCGGGACAGGGATCACCGGGGAGCTGTTTTTT
>few|TRBV30|TRBJ1-2|TRBD1
CAWSVRGTGYGYTF
TGTGCCTGGAGTGTACGAGGGACAGGGTATGGCTACACCTTC
>-|TRBV5-1|TRBJ1-1|TRBD1
CASSLFGQGVNTEAFF
TGCGCCAGCAGCTTGTTCGGACAGGGGGTCAACACTGAAGCTTTCTTT
>-|TRBV2|TRBJ2-2|-
CASNKDSHTGELFF
TGTGCCAGCAACAAGGACTCTCACACCGGGGAGCTGTTTTTT
>-|TRBV7-2|TRBJ1-6|-
CASSLAREFSPLHF
TGTGCCAGCAGCTTGGCCAGGGAATTTTCACCCCTCCACTTT
>-|TRBV28|TRBJ2-2|TRBD2
CASNLGGNRGGELFF
TGTGCCAGCAACTTGGGGGGGAACCGGGGCGGGGAGCTGTTTTTT
>-|TRBV5-1|TRBJ1-1|TRBD1
CASSSGRQGGTEAFF
TGCGCCAGCAGCTCGGGGCGACAGGGTGGCACTGAAGCTTTCTTT
>-|TRBV5-1|TRBJ2-3|-
CASRGGAGTDTQYF
TGCGCCAGCCGCGGGGGCGCGGGCACAGATACGCAGTATTTT
>-|TRBV3-1/TRBV3-2|TRBJ1-2|TRBD1
CASSETGGANYGYTF
TGTGCCAGCAGCGAGACAGGGGGCGCAAACTATGGCTACACCTTC
>-|TRBV27|TRBJ2-3|TRBD1
CASSMSGTGVPDTQYF
TGTGCCAGCAGTATGTCCGGGACAGGGGTCCCAGATACGCAGTATTTT
>-|TRBV7-8|TRBJ2-1|-
CASSRINRGGSYNEQFF
TGTGCCAGCAGCCGTATAAACAGGGGAGGATCTTACAATGAGCAGTTCTTC
>-|TRBV30|TRBJ1-4|-
CAWSVRQGREKLFF
TGTGCCTGGAGTGTACGGCAGGGAAGGGAAAAACTGTTTTTT
>-|TRBV4-2|TRBJ1-3|-
CASSQEDGRTPGNTIYF
TGTGCCAGCAGCCAAGAGGATGGGCGGACTCCTGGAAACACCATATATTTT
>-|TRBV5-1|TRBJ2-2|-
CASSLGRRSNTGELFF
TGCGCCAGCAGCTTGGGCCGACGGAGTAACACCGGGGAGCTGTTTTTT
>-|TRBV7-2|TRBJ1-3|-
CASSLRGGGDTIYF
TGTGCCAGCAGCTTAAGAGGTGGTGGAGACACCATATATTTT
>-|TRBV19|TRBJ2-5|-
CASSMRREETQYF
TGTGCCAGTAGTATGAGGCGAGAAGAGACCCAGTACTTC
>-|TRBV18|TRBJ1-1|-
CASSNREGNTEAFF
TGTGCCAGCTCGAACAGGGAAGGGAACACTGAAGCTTTCTTT
>-|TRBV25-1|TRBJ1-3|-
CASSADRTYSGNTIYF
TGTGCCAGCAGTGCCGACAGAACCTACTCTGGAAACACCATATATTTT
>-|TRBV7-6|TRBJ1-5|-
CASSLASDQPQHF
TGTGCCAGCAGCTTAGCGTCGGATCAGCCCCAGCATTTT
>-|TRBV30|TRBJ1-2|-
CAWSLQDSDGYTF
TGTGCCTGGAGTCTCCAGGATTCGGATGGCTACACCTTC
>-|TRBV6-6|TRBJ2-3|TRBD1
CASSLQGASTDTQYF
TGTGCCAGCAGTCTTCAGGGGGCTAGCACAGATACGCAGTATTTT
>once|TRBV6-4|TRBJ2-5|-
CASSPTPGAGIETQYF
TGTGCCAGCAGTCCCACCCCTGGTGCAGGAATTGAGACCCAGTACTTC
>-|TRBV7-9|TRBJ1-1|TRBD1
CASSLQQGTEAFF
TGTGCCAGCAGCCTACAACAGGGGACTGAAGCTTTCTTT
>-|TRBV19|TRBJ1-3|-
CASSSPAGSGNTIYF
TGTGCCAGTAGTAGCCCCGCCGGGTCTGGAAACACCATATATTTT